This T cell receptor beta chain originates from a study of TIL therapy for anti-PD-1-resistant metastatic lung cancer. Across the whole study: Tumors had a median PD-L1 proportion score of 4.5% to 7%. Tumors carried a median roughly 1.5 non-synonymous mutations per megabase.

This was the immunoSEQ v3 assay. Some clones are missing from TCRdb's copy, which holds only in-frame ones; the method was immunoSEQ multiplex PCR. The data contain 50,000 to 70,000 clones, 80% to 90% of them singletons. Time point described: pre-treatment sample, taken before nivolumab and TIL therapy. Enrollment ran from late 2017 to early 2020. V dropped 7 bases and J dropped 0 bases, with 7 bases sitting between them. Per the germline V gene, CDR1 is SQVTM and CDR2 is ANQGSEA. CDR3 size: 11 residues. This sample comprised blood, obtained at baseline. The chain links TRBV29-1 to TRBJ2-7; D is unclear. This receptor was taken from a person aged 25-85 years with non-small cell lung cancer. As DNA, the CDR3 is TGCAGCGGATCGGGCTCCTACGAGCAGTACTTC. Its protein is CSGSGSYEQYF.